The 28 T cell receptor beta chains listed next were all sequenced from one sample in a study of vaccination effects on CD4 cells after COVID-19. Expansion with viral peptide pools was applied to antigen-specific CD4+ T cells by the ViraFEST assay prior to sequencing. At the end of about 9 days of culture, CD4+ T cells were isolated. The participants, recipients of two vaccine doses, got either BNT162b2 or mRNA-1273. No antigen has been identified for these receptors. Sequencing used immunoSEQ multiplex PCR; TCRdb keeps in-frame clones, though not all of them. The table records under 80,000 clones, around four fifths of them present only once. This specimen was CD4+ T cells from PBMCs cultured with HCoV-229E spike peptides, taken after COVID-19 vaccination. The source is a human donor who received a COVID-19 vaccine.

The J gene is TRBJ1-2, the V gene TRBV24-1, with D hard to call. Germline V lookup: CDR1 KGHDR, CDR2 SFDVKD. V was shortened by 7 bases and J by 4 bases, with 6 bases between the two germline ends. The CDR3 has 11 residues. The CDR3 DNA reads TGTGCCACCAGCCCGGGCTATGGCTACACCTTC. The encoded protein is CATSPGYGYTF.

J is TRBJ1-4 and V is TRBV28; 7 nucleotides line up with TRBD1. The CDR3 is made up of 18 amino acids. CDR1 and CDR2 (germline): MDHEN, SYDVKM. With V trimmed by 4 bases and J by 0 bases, 11 bases remained unmatched. CDR3 DNA sequence: TGTGCCAGCAGTTGGTTGGGGGTAGGGGGCCCAACTAATGAAAAACTGTTTTTT. Translating it yields CASSWLGVGGPTNEKLFF.

This clone has a handful of counts. This sequence joins TRBV5-1 and TRBJ1-6; unclear D gene. Germline V lookup: CDR1 SGHRS, CDR2 YFSETQ. The CDR3 totals 14 residues. V was pared by 0 bases and J by 4 bases, with 5 bases between. The CDR3 DNA follows: TGCGCCAGCAGCTTGGCCGGATATAATTCACCCCTCCACTTT. Translated, it gives CASSLAGYNSPLHF. Filled out from reference TRBV5-1 and TRBJ1-6, the complete variable domain reads KAGVTQTPRYLIKTRGQQVTLSCSPISGHRSVSWYQQTPGQGLQFLFEYFSETQRNKGNFPGRFSGRQFSNSRSEMNVSTLELGDSALYLCASSLAGYNSPLHFGNGTRLTVT.

This sequence joins TRBV19 and TRBJ1-5; 7 nucleotides align to TRBD1. Per germline, CDR1 LNHDA and CDR2 SQIVND (reference sequence). The CDR3 spans 16 residues. With 3 bases clipped from V and 4 bases from J, the junction kept 9 bases outside the gene matches. The CDR3 is CASSMSWGQSNQPQHF. In DNA form, the CDR3 reads TGTGCCAGTAGTATGAGCTGGGGACAGTCTAATCAGCCCCAGCATTTT.

The chain has TRBV6-4 and TRBJ2-7, with D unresolved. The CDR3 is 12 amino acids. V was trimmed by 8 bases and J by 1 base, leaving 9 bases between them. Germline CDR1 reads MRHNA; CDR2 reads SNTAGT. This CDR3 is CASDERSYEQYV. CDR3 coding DNA: TGTGCCAGCGACGAGAGGTCCTACGAGCAGTACGTC.

The gene calls are TRBV18 and TRBJ2-3; 13 bases fit TRBD2. With 3 bases clipped from V and 4 bases from J, the junction kept 4 bases outside the gene matches. Looked up from germline, CDR1 is KGHSH and CDR2 is LQKENI. The CDR3 is 16 residues long. The CDR3 is CASSPGTSGASDTQYF. The CDR3 DNA reads TGTGCCAGCTCACCGGGGACTAGCGGGGCCTCAGATACGCAGTATTTT.

The chain recombines TRBV9 with TRBJ2-2, with D possibly called TRBD1 or TRBD2 (5 bases each). Per the germline V gene, CDR1 is SGDLS and CDR2 is YYNGEE. Between the trimmed V and J ends, which lost 0 bases and 5 bases, there was a span of 14 bases. The CDR3 consists of 16 residues. Written as DNA, the CDR3 is TGTGCCAGCAGCGTAGAGTTGAGGGGTCTGACCGGGGAGCTGTTTTTT. It specifies CASSVELRGLTGELFF.

This clone was seen a handful of times. The gene calls are TRBV7-2 and TRBJ1-3; weak D call: TRBD1 (5 bases). Germline assignment: CDR1 SGHTA and CDR2 FQGNSA. Trimming removed 2 bases from V and 2 bases from J, with 7 bases in between. The CDR3 runs to 14 residues. The CDR3 here is CASSLRGPGNTIYF. In DNA, the CDR3 is TGTGCCAGCAGCTTAAGGGGCCCTGGAAACACCATATATTTT.

In this sample, this clone turned up once. CDR3 coding DNA: TGTGCCACCTACTTGCCCGGCGCAGGTGGAGACACTGAAGCTTTCTTT. It is translated as CATYLPGAGGDTEAFF. The chain couples TRBV15 to TRBJ1-1; no firm D call. CDR1 is LNHNV, CDR2 YYDKDF, per germline (reference sequence). Between the trimmed V and J ends, which lost 8 bases and 3 bases, there was a span of 22 bases. The CDR3 sequence is 16 residues long. The full variable domain, completed using reference TRBV15 and TRBJ1-1, is DAMVIQNPRYQVTQFGKPVTLSCSQTLNHNVMYWYQQKSSQAPKLLFHYYDKDFNNEADTPDNFQSRRPNTSFCFLDIRSPGLGDTAMYLCATYLPGAGGDTEAFFGQGTRLTVV.

This clone was detected a few times. The gene calls are TRBV6-6 and TRBJ1-3; no clear D gene. V was trimmed by 5 bases and J by 0 bases, leaving 8 bases between them. CDR1 MNHNY and CDR2 SVGAGI come from the germline V gene (reference sequence). The CDR3 runs 14 residues. This chain's CDR3 is CASSTTDSGNTIYF. The CDR3 nucleotides are TGTGCCAGCAGTACAACAGACTCTGGAAACACCATATATTTT.

This chain joins TRBV2 and TRBJ2-3, with D uncertain. This CDR3 contains 14 residues. V was shortened by 6 bases and J by 6 bases, with 16 bases between the two germline ends. The germline CDR1 and CDR2 sequences are SNHLY and FYNNEI. The CDR3 spells CASRLGVRRDTQYF. The CDR3 region has the DNA TGTGCCAGCAGGTTAGGAGTTCGGCGGGATACGCAGTATTTT. The whole variable domain, filled in from reference TRBV2 and TRBJ2-3, reads EPEVTQTPSHQVTQMGQEVILRCVPISNHLYFYWYRQILGQKVEFLVSFYNNEISEKSEIFDDQFSVERPDGSNFTLKIRSTKLEDSAMYFCASRLGVRRDTQYFGPGTRLTVL.

The V and J genes are TRBV18 and TRBJ2-5, with D perhaps TRBD1 (6 bases). Germline CDR1 reads KGHSH; CDR2 reads LQKENI. The CDR3 is 13 residues long. Deletions cut 8 bases from V and 5 bases from J, with 15 bases between. CDR3 residues: CASGPGQGETQYF. DNA of the CDR3: TGTGCCAGCGGACCGGGACAAGGGGAGACCCAGTACTTC.

The chain has TRBV10-3 and TRBJ1-2; D gene ambiguous. Trimming shortened V by 2 bases and J by 8 bases, and 12 bases separated the two germline ends. Germline lookup yields CDR1 ENHRY and CDR2 SYGVKD. This CDR3 has 13 amino acids. CDR3 sequence: CAISEPVRRGYTF. The CDR3, as DNA: TGTGCCATCAGTGAGCCTGTGAGGAGGGGCTACACCTTC.

The genes are TRBV12-3 or TRBV12-4 and TRBJ1-2; 7 nucleotides line up with TRBD1. This CDR3 region has 13 residues. The ends lost 5 bases at V and 8 bases at J; junction bases unmatched: 8. CDR3 loop: CASSPDRFGGYTF. In DNA form, the CDR3 reads TGTGCCAGCAGTCCGGACAGGTTTGGAGGCTACACCTTC.

This clone was picked up one time. V gene TRBV19 combines with J gene TRBJ1-1; unclear D gene. The V end was cut by 2 bases, the J end by 4 bases, with 11 bases between. CDR1 and CDR2 (germline): LNHDA, SQIVND (reference sequence). This CDR3 region has 14 residues. The CDR3: CASSISALGTEAFF. CDR3 in DNA: TGTGCCAGTAGTATAAGCGCCCTGGGCACTGAAGCTTTCTTT.

The chain carries TRBV25-1 and TRBJ1-2, with unresolved D. V lost 3 bases to trimming and J lost 4 bases, with 9 bases between them. The CDR3 is 13 residues long. Per germline, CDR1 MGHDK and CDR2 SYGVNS. For the CDR3, the DNA is TGTGCCAGCAGTGACGGGGTTATCTATGGCTACACCTTC. Amino acids: CASSDGVIYGYTF.

Only one count was recorded for this clone. J is TRBJ1-3 and V is TRBV30, with 7 bases aligning to TRBD1. Per the germline V gene, CDR1 is GTSNPN and CDR2 is SVGIG (reference sequence). This CDR3 region has 15 residues. With V trimmed by 3 bases and J by 3 bases, 8 bases remained unmatched. The CDR3 spells CAWRQDRLSGNTIYF. The CDR3 nucleotides read TGTGCCTGGAGACAGGACAGGTTAAGTGGAAACACCATATATTTT.

The rearrangement uses TRBV5-1 and TRBJ2-1; 11 bases align to TRBD2. CDR1 SGHRS and CDR2 YFSETQ come from the germline V gene. V shed 3 bases and J 5 bases; nucleotides not matched to a gene: 16. The CDR3 has 19 residues. In nucleotides, the CDR3 is TGCGCCAGCAGCTCACAAGGGGGAACCATAGCGGGGGGGCACAATGAGCAGTTCTTC. This sequence encodes CASSSQGGTIAGGHNEQFF. Based on the CDR3 plus reference TRBV5-1 and TRBJ2-1, the full variable domain is KAGVTQTPRYLIKTRGQQVTLSCSPISGHRSVSWYQQTPGQGLQFLFEYFSETQRNKGNFPGRFSGRQFSNSRSEMNVSTLELGDSALYLCASSSQGGTIAGGHNEQFFGPGTRLTVL.

The chain couples TRBV4-1 to TRBJ2-7; D remains ambiguous. The length of the CDR3 is 16 residues. Germline V gene lookup returns CDR1 MGHRA and CDR2 YSYEKL. V was clipped by 4 bases and J by 0 bases, with 16 bases between them. DNA of the CDR3: TGCGCCAGCAGCCCAAGGACCGCTATCAGCTCCTACGAGCAGTACGTC. Its translation is CASSPRTAISSYEQYV.

V and J are TRBV3-1 (or the pseudogene TRBV3-2) and TRBJ1-1, with 8 positions matching TRBD1. The CDR3 has 15 amino acids. V was clipped by 0 bases and J by 2 bases; unmatched bases: 2. Germline values: CDR1 LGHDT, CDR2 YNNKEL (reference sequence). The CDR3 DNA reads TGTGCCAGCAGCCAAGAAGGGACAGGAAACACTGAAGCTTTCTTT. Encoded protein: CASSQEGTGNTEAFF.

The V and J genes are TRBV29-1 and TRBJ2-5; no clear D. Germline CDR1 reads SQVTM; CDR2 reads ANQGSEA. This CDR3 region has 14 residues. Trimming pared 0 bases from V and 1 base from J, leaving 9 bases between. The CDR3 region has the DNA TGCAGCGTTGAAGATCCGCAGCGCCAAGAGACCCAGTACTTC. Amino acids: CSVEDPQRQETQYF.

V gene TRBV20-1 combines with J gene TRBJ1-2, with D uncertain. V dropped 3 bases and J dropped 4 bases, with 15 bases sitting between them. The CDR3 consists of 14 residues. Germline V lookup: CDR1 DFQATT, CDR2 SNEGSKA (reference sequence). The CDR3 here is CSASNRANPYGYTF. The CDR3, as DNA: TGCAGTGCTAGTAATAGGGCGAACCCCTATGGCTACACCTTC.

The chain recombines TRBV10-3 with TRBJ2-2; D is undetermined. Trimming took off 3 bases at V and 4 bases at J, with 12 bases between the two ends. Germline assignment: CDR1 ENHRY and CDR2 SYGVKD. The CDR3 runs to 15 residues. CDR3 protein: CAISDSGSGTGELFF. CDR3 in DNA: TGTGCCATCAGTGATTCGGGTAGTGGCACCGGGGAGCTGTTTTTT.

A single count supports this clone. The chain recombines TRBV5-6 with TRBJ2-1; 8 bases are a match to TRBD2. J was trimmed by 4 bases and V by 0 bases; bases with no gene match: 3. Germline-derived CDR1 and CDR2 are SGHDT and YYEEEE. This CDR3 comprises 15 residues. The CDR3 loop reads CASSLVGGDYNEQFF. CDR3 nucleotide sequence: TGTGCCAGCAGCTTGGTCGGGGGGGATTACAATGAGCAGTTCTTC.

The rearrangement links TRBV7-3 to TRBJ2-5, with 8 bases lining up with TRBD2. CDR1 and CDR2 (germline): SGHTA, FQGTGA. This CDR3 contains 15 residues. The J segment lost 7 bases and the V segment lost 2 bases, leaving 9 bases of the junction unmatched. The CDR3 DNA follows: TGTGCCAGCAGCTTAGGACTAGCTGGGGCTGGGACCCAGTACTTC. This translates into CASSLGLAGAGTQYF.

This clone was counted a few times. The chain has TRBV18 and TRBJ2-5, with D perhaps TRBD1 (6 bases). Trimming took 4 bases from V and 5 from J, leaving 11 bases between them. In germline, CDR1 is KGHSH, CDR2 LQKENI. There are 13 residues in the CDR3. The CDR3 nucleotides read TGTGCCAGCTCACGATCAACAGGGGAGACCCAGTACTTC. Protein: CASSRSTGETQYF.

The chain is built from TRBV9 and TRBJ2-5; no clear D gene. With 4 bases removed from V and 1 base from J, the gap between germline ends came to 8 bases. Germline V gene data show CDR1 as SGDLS and CDR2 as YYNGEE. This CDR3 comprises 13 residues. The CDR3 sequence: CASSRAIQETQYF. CDR3 in DNA: TGTGCCAGCAGCCGGGCCATCCAAGAGACCCAGTACTTC.

The table lists this clone with a few counts. This rearrangement joins TRBV6-6 to TRBJ1-3; TRBD1 is a possible D gene (5 bases). Trimming took off 2 bases at V and 2 bases at J, with 10 bases between the two ends. Germline CDR1 and CDR2: MNHNY and SVGAGI (reference sequence). CDR3 length equals 15 residues. CDR3 region: CASSYGGDAGNTIYF. DNA of the CDR3: TGTGCCAGCAGTTACGGCGGGGACGCTGGAAACACCATATATTTT.